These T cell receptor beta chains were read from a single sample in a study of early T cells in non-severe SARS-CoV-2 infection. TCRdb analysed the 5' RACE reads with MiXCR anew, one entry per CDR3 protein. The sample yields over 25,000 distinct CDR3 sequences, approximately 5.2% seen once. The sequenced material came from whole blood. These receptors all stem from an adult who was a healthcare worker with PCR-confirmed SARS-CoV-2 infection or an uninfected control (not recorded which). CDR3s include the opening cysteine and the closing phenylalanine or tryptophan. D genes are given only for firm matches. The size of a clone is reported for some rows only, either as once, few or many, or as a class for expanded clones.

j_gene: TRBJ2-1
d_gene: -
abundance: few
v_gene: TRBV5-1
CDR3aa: CASSLAESVDEQFF
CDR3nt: TGCGCCAGCAGCTTGGCCGAGTCCGTGGATGAGCAGTTCTTC

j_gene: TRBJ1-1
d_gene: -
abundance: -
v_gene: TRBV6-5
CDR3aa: CASSGGNTEAFF
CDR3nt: TGTGCCAGCAGCGGGGGAAACACTGAAGCTTTCTTT

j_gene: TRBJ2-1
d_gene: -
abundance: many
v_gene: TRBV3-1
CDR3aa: CASSQDPSSYNEQFF
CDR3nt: TGTGCCAGCAGCCAAGACCCAAGCTCCTACAATGAGCAGTTCTTC

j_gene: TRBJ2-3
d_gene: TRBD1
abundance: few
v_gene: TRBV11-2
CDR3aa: CASSPTTGTGTDF
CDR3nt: TGTGCCAGCAGCCCCACGACCGGGACAGGGACAGATTTT

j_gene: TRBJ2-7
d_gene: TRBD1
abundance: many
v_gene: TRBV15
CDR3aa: CATSRGRLGQGVAYEQYF
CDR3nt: TGTGCCACCAGCAGAGGACGGTTAGGACAGGGGGTCGCCTACGAGCAGTACTTC

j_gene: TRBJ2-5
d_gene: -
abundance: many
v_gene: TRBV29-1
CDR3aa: CSVGLVLGTQYF
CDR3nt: TGCAGCGTTGGGCTAGTTCTGGGGACCCAGTACTTC

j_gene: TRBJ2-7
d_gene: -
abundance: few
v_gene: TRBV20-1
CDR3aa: CSGEPDENSYEQYF
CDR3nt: TGCAGTGGAGAGCCGGACGAGAACTCCTACGAGCAGTACTTC

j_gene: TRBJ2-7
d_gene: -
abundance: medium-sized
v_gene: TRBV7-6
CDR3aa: CASSLGGPTRTPREQYF
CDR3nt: TGTGCCAGCAGCTTAGGCGGTCCGACCAGGACCCCGCGGGAGCAGTACTTC

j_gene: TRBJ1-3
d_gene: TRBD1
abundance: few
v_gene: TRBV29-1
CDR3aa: CSVTTGWTSGNTIYF
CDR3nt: TGCAGCGTTACGACAGGGTGGACCTCTGGAAACACCATATATTTT

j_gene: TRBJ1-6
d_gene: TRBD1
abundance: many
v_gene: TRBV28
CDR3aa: CATNVVGQTYNSPLHF
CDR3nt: TGTGCCACCAACGTGGTGGGACAGACCTATAATTCACCCCTCCACTTT

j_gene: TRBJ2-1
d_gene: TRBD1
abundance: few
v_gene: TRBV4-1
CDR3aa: CASSPDAYRGNEQFF
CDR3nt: TGCGCCAGCAGCCCCGACGCTTACAGGGGAAATGAGCAGTTCTTC

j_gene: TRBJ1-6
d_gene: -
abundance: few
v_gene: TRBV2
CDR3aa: CASSEEAQSGAF
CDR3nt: TGTGCCAGCAGTGAAGAGGCCCAAAGTGGGGCCTTT

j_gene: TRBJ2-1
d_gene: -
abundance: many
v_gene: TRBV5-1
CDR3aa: CASSFKGGDNEQFF
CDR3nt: TGCGCCAGCAGCTTTAAAGGAGGGGACAATGAGCAGTTCTTC

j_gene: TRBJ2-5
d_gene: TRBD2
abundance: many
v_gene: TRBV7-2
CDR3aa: CASSLDSGGAETQYF
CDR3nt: TGTGCCAGCAGCTTAGATAGCGGGGGGGCAGAGACCCAGTACTTC

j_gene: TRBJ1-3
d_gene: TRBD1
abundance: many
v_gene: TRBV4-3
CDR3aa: CASSQGVGTGSRSSGNTIYF
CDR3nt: TGCGCCAGCAGCCAAGGAGTAGGGACAGGGTCAAGGAGCTCTGGAAACACCATATATTTT

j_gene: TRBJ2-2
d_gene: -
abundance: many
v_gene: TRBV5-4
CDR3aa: CASSSSHTGELFF
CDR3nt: TGTGCCAGCAGCTCTAGTCACACCGGGGAGCTGTTTTTT

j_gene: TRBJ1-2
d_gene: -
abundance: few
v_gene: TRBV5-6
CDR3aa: CASSPTERKWYGYTF
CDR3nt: TGTGCCAGCAGCCCGACAGAGCGTAAATGGTATGGCTACACCTTC

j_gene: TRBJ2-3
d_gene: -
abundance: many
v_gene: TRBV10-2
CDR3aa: CASSEFAGRTDTQYF
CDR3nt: TGCGCCAGCAGTGAGTTTGCGGGGCGCACAGATACGCAGTATTTT

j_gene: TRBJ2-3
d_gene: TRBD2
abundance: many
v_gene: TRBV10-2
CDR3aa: CASSEFREVDTQYF
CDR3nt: TGCGCCAGCAGTGAATTTCGGGAGGTGGATACGCAGTATTTT

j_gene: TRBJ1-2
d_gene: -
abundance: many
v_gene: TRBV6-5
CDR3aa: CASSAGGTPNNYGYTF
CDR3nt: TGTGCCAGCAGCGCGGGGGGAACGCCGAATAACTATGGCTACACCTTC

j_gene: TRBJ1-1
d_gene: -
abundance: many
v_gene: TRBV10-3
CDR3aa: CAISDAGNTEAFF
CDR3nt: TGTGCCATCAGTGACGCGGGGAACACTGAAGCTTTCTTT

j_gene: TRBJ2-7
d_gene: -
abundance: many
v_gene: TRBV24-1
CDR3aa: CATSDTRQGYEQYF
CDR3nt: TGTGCCACCAGTGATACCCGTCAGGGTTACGAGCAGTACTTC

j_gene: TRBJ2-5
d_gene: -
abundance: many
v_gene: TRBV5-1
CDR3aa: CASSLRIETQYF
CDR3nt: TGCGCCAGCAGCTTGAGGATTGAGACCCAGTACTTC

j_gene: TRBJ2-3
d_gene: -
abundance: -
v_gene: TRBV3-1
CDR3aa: CASSQVADIHTDTQYF
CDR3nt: TGTGCCAGCAGCCAAGTTGCGGACATACACACAGATACGCAGTATTTT

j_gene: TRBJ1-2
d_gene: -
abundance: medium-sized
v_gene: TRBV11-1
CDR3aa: CASSPLTGTPYGYTF
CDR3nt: TGTGCCAGCAGCCCGTTGACGGGAACACCATATGGCTACACCTTC

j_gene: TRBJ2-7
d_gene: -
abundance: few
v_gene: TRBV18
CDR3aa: CASSDTHEQYF
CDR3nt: TGTGCCAGCTCGGACACCCACGAGCAGTACTTC

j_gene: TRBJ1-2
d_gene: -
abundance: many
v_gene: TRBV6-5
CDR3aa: CASSSQGGGYGYTF
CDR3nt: TGTGCCAGCAGTTCTCAAGGGGGGGGCTATGGCTACACCTTC

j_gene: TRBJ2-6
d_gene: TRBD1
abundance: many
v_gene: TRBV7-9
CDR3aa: CASSPRQGWTGANVLTF
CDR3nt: TGTGCCAGCAGCCCCCGACAGGGATGGACTGGGGCCAACGTCCTGACTTTC

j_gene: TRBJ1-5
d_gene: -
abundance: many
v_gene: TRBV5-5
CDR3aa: CASSPSGTQNQPQHF
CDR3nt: TGTGCCAGCAGCCCTTCCGGGACACAAAATCAGCCCCAGCATTTT

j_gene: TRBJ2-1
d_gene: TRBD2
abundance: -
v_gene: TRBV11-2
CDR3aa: CASSLASGTYNEQFF
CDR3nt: TGTGCCAGCAGCTTAGCTAGCGGGACATACAATGAGCAGTTCTTC

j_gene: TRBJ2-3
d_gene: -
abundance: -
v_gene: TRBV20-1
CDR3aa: CSQIERRGYTDTQYF
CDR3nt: TGCAGCCAAATTGAGAGGCGGGGTTACACAGATACGCAGTATTTT

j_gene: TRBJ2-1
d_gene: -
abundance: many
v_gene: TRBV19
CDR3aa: CASSTPGTQLGRQFF
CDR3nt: TGTGCCAGTAGTACTCCCGGGACCCAATTAGGGCGGCAGTTCTTC

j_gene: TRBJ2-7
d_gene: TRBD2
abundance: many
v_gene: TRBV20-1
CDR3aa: CSARQYSGTSGTYEQYF
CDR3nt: TGCAGTGCTAGACAATACTCCGGGACTAGCGGTACCTACGAGCAGTACTTC

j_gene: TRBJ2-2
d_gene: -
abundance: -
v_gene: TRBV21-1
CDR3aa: CASSIEPNTGELFF
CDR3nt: TGTGCCAGCAGCATTGAACCGAACACCGGGGAGCTGTTTTTT

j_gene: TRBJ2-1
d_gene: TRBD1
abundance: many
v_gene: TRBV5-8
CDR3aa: CASSSRDRGRNEQFF
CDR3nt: TGTGCCAGCAGCTCCCGGGACAGGGGTAGGAATGAGCAGTTCTTC

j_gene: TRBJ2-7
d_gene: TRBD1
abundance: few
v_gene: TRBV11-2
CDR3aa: CASSLQTGNTYEQYF
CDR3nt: TGTGCCAGCAGCTTACAGACAGGGAATACCTACGAGCAGTACTTC

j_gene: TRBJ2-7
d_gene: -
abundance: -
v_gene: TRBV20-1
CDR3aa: CSATGTSYEQYF
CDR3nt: TGCAGTGCAACCGGGACCTCCTACGAGCAGTACTTC

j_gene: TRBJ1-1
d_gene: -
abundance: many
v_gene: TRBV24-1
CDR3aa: CATSDSDSFEAFF
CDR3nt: TGTGCCACCAGTGATTCCGACAGTTTCGAAGCTTTCTTT

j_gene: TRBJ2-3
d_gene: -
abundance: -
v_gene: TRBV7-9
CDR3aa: CASSRLGPYDTDTQYF
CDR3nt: TGTGCCAGCAGCAGGTTGGGGCCTTACGACACAGATACGCAGTATTTT

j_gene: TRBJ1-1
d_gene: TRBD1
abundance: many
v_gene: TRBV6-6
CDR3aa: CASSGNPTGEKNTEAFF
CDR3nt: TGTGCCAGCAGTGGGAACCCGACAGGGGAAAAGAACACTGAAGCTTTCTTT

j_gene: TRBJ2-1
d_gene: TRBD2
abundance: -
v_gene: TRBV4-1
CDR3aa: CASSQPGTKGRWFF
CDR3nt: TGCGCCAGCAGCCAGCCGGGGACTAAGGGGCGTTGGTTCTTC

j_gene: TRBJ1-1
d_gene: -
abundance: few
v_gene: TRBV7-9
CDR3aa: CASSLVPSLNTEAFF
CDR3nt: TGTGCCAGCAGCTTAGTCCCCAGCTTGAACACTGAAGCTTTCTTT

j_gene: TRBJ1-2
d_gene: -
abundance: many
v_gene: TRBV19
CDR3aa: CASSLRETKGYTF
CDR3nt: TGTGCCAGTAGTCTTCGGGAGACTAAGGGCTACACCTTC

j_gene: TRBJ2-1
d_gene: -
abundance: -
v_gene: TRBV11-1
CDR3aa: CASSSSVRGLNEQFF
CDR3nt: TGTGCCAGCAGCTCCAGTGTCAGGGGCTTGAATGAGCAGTTCTTC

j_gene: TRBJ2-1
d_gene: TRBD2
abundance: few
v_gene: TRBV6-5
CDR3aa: CASSPAGTSASSEQFF
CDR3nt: TGTGCCAGCAGCCCCGCCGGGACTAGCGCCTCTTCTGAGCAGTTCTTC

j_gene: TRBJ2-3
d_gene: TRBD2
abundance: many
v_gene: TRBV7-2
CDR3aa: CASSPRGLAGDRTDTQYF
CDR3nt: TGTGCCAGCAGCCCCCGAGGGCTAGCGGGGGACCGCACAGATACGCAGTATTTT

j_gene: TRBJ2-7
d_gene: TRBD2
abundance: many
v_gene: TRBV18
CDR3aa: CASSPGAGGMDEQYF
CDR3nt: TGTGCCAGCTCACCCGGCGCGGGGGGGATGGACGAGCAGTACTTC

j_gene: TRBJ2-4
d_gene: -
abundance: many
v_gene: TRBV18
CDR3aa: CASSPPSSPIQYF
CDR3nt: TGTGCCAGCTCACCACCGAGTTCCCCCATTCAGTACTTC

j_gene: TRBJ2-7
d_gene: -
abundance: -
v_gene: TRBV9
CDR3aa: CASSAADSYEQYF
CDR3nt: TGTGCCAGCAGCGCCGCGGACAGCTACGAGCAGTACTTC

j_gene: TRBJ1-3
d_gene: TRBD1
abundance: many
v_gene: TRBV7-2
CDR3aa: CASSPTTGDENTIYF
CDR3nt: TGTGCCAGCAGCCCAACGACAGGGGATGAAAACACCATATATTTT

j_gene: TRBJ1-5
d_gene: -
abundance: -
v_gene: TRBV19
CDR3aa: CASSREGGRNQPQHF
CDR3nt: TGTGCCAGTAGCCGGGAGGGAGGACGCAATCAGCCCCAGCATTTT

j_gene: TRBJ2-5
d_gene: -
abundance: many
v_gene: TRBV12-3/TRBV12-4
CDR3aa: CASSFLGTKETQYF
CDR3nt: TGTGCCAGCAGTTTCCTAGGGACCAAAGAGACCCAGTACTTC

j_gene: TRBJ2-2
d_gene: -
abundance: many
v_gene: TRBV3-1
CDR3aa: CASSHTGQSGELFF
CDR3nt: TGTGCCAGCAGCCACACCGGACAGTCCGGGGAGCTGTTTTTT

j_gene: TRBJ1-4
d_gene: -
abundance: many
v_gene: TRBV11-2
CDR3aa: CASQELASGEKLFF
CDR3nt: TGTGCCAGCCAAGAGTTGGCGTCAGGCGAAAAACTGTTTTTT

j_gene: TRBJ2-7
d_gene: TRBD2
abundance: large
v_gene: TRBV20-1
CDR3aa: CSARGSSGGPSSSYEQYF
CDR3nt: TGCAGTGCTAGAGGGTCTAGCGGGGGGCCTAGCAGCTCCTACGAGCAGTACTTC

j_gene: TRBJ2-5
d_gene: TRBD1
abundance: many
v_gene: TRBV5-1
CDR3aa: CASSSGTAVQETQYF
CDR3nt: TGCGCCAGCAGCTCAGGGACAGCAGTCCAAGAGACCCAGTACTTC

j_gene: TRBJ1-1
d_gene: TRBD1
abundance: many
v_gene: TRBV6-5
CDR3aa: CASSYSVGQGGTEAFF
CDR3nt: TGTGCCAGCAGTTACTCGGTGGGACAGGGGGGCACTGAAGCTTTCTTT